The source of this T cell receptor beta chain is a study of T cells after yellow fever vaccination. As for the study in general: Fractions containing few cells were prepared with SMART-Seq v4 Ultra Low Input. Overall study results and limits: In post-booster samples, most primary-vaccination clones reappeared (approximately 95% CD4, roughly 89% CD8). The secondary response peaked faster, at day 5 versus 15, but was weaker.

Remarks on this clonotype: Its antigen is not identified.

The germline V and J ends were trimmed by 3 bases and 2 bases, with 16 bases remaining between them. The CDR3 spans 15 residues. The germline V gene encodes CDR1 DFQATT and CDR2 SNEGSKA (reference sequence). The study made its TCR cDNA through 5'RACE template switching. That step introduced a universal primer site along with UMIs. TCRdb itself ran the 5' RACE reads through MiXCR, one entry per CDR3 protein. Of 100,000 to 150,000 distinct CDR3 sequences listed, 13% to 15% are singletons. The sample consisted of CD8+ T cells sorted from PBMCs, taken 5 days after the yellow fever booster vaccination. The receptor's source is a man between 18 and 29 years old who received the YFV17D yellow fever vaccine. The rearrangement joins TRBV20-1 to TRBJ1-2, with D maybe TRBD1 (5 bases). In DNA, the CDR3 is TGCAGTGCTAGGGGTCCCGGGACGGACAACTATGGCTACACCTTC. Translation: CSARGPGTDNYGYTF.